This T cell receptor beta chain stems from a study of control samples from healthy donors and cancer patients. Germline V gene sequence: CDR1 MGHRA, CDR2 YSYEKL. Trimming pared 0 bases from V and 9 bases from J, leaving 15 bases between. CDR3 length equals 14 residues. Produced via immunoSEQ multiplex PCR; TCRdb's table is partial and in-frame only. The sample consists of around 30,000 clones, 90% to 95% of them appearing once. The receptor was derived from a man aged 40-49 years with colorectal cancer. Material for sequencing was PBMCs. The chain recombines TRBV4-1 with TRBJ2-7; possibly TRBD2 for D (5 bases). The CDR3 bases are TGCGCCAGCAGCCAAGATAACCGGGGATCGGTGCAGTACTTC. Its protein product is CASSQDNRGSVQYF.